Shown below are 16 T cell receptor beta chains from a single sample sequenced in a study of T cells in Graves' hyperthyroidism and ophthalmopathy. TCR beta CDR3 region amplification was performed from RNA transcripts. HTBI primers were used for first-round RT-PCR of the TCR CDR3. TCRdb itself ran the multiplex PCR reads through MiXCR, one entry per CDR3 protein. In the table there are 750,000 to 950,000 distinct CDR3 sequences, roughly 37% of which are singletons. The sample consisted of blood. The source of these receptors is a man aged 18 to 30 with Graves' hyperthyroidism.

V usage is TRBV15 and J usage is TRBJ2-5; D is possibly TRBD1 (6 bases). The CDR3 sequence is 14 residues long. Germline V gives CDR1 LNHNV, CDR2 YYDKDF (reference sequence). V shed 1 base and J shed 5 bases, with 11 bases lying between them. The CDR3 protein is CATSRARQAETQYF. As DNA, the CDR3 is TGTGCCACCAGCAGAGCCAGACAGGCGGAGACCCAGTACTTC.

The count of this clonotype is one. The chain combines TRBV7-8 with TRBJ2-6; unclear D gene. CDR3 size: 10 residues. Trimming took off 5 bases at V and 16 bases at J, with 9 bases between the two ends. Germline-derived CDR1 and CDR2 are SGHVS and FQNEAQ. DNA for the CDR3: TGTGCCAGCAGCAGGGTTGGACTGACTTTC. This codes for CASSRVGLTF.

At least ten counts were recorded for this clonotype. The V call is TRBV9, the J call TRBJ2-7, with D possibly matching TRBD2 (6 bases). Per the germline V gene, CDR1 is SGDLS and CDR2 is YYNGEE. Trimming cost V 0 bases and J 2 bases, with 9 bases left between them. This CDR3 has 14 amino acids. CDR3 bases: TGTGCCAGCAGCGTAGGAGGGAGGCCCTACGAGCAGTACTTC. Translated, it gives CASSVGGRPYEQYF.

This clonotype was seen only a few times. The rearrangement joins TRBV19 to TRBJ2-7; 7 bases align to TRBD2. CDR1 LNHDA and CDR2 SQIVND come from the germline V gene (reference sequence). The CDR3 runs 15 residues. Trimming at V came to 2 bases and at J to 1 base, leaving 5 bases not matched to a gene. The CDR3 DNA follows: TGTGCCAGTAGTATAAAGCGGGATGGGTCCTACGAGCAGTACTTC. Protein: CASSIKRDGSYEQYF.

For the CDR3, the DNA is TGTGCCAGCAGCTTAGGGGGGACAGTCAGTGAAAAACTGTTTTTT. This gives the protein CASSLGGTVSEKLFF. The J gene is TRBJ1-4, the V gene TRBV7-2; 7 bases map to TRBD1. The germline V gene has CDR1 SGHTA and CDR2 FQGNSA. V shed 1 base, J shed 7 bases, and the junction held 6 bases outside the gene matches. The CDR3 contains 15 residues.

The V call is TRBV12-3 or TRBV12-4, the J call TRBJ1-4; D is unclear. The CDR3 has 15 amino acids. With 6 bases removed from V and 0 bases from J, the gap between germline ends came to 11 bases. Here the CDR3 reads CASRNVLSTNEKLFF. DNA for the CDR3: TGTGCCAGCAGGAATGTATTGTCAACTAATGAAAAACTGTTTTTT.

The chain joins TRBV7-6 to TRBJ2-7, with a possible D match to TRBD1 (6 bases). The CDR3 consists of 16 residues. CDR1 and CDR2 (germline): SGHVS, FNYEAQ. V shed 1 base and J shed 3 bases, with 16 bases lying between them. The CDR3 region has the DNA TGTGCCAGCAGCTTAGTTTCGGGGACACAGGTCTACGAGCAGTACTTC. Translation gives CASSLVSGTQVYEQYF. Using reference TRBV7-6 and TRBJ2-7 for the parts outside the CDR3, the full variable domain is GAGVSQSPRYKVTKRGQDVALRCDPISGHVSLYWYRQALGQGPEFLTYFNYEAQQDKSGLPNDRFSAERPEGSISTLTIQRTEQRDSAMYRCASSLVSGTQVYEQYFGPGTRLTVT.

The rearrangement joins TRBV6-6 to TRBJ1-1; D gene unclear. Trimming shortened V by 4 bases and J by 8 bases, and 14 bases separated the two germline ends. From germline, CDR1 is MNHNY and CDR2 SVGAGI (reference sequence). The CDR3 loop spans 13 amino acids. The CDR3 sequence: CASSFAGYEEAFF. Here the CDR3 DNA reads TGTGCCAGCAGTTTTGCGGGTTATGAGGAAGCTTTCTTT.

The chain has TRBV5-6 and TRBJ1-2; D is perhaps TRBD1 (5 bases). Germline assignment: CDR1 SGHDT and CDR2 YYEEEE. V was clipped by 9 bases and J by 4 bases, with 19 bases between them. The CDR3 runs to 14 residues. CDR3 nucleotides: TGTGCCATCGGGGGTGAGACGGGCAGCTATGGCTACACCTTC. Translating it yields CAIGGETGSYGYTF.

The chain employs TRBV2 and TRBJ2-5, with D maybe TRBD1 (7 bases). The CDR3 spans 12 residues. Germline V gene data show CDR1 as SNHLY and CDR2 as FYNNEI. Between the trimmed V and J ends, which lost 7 bases and 4 bases, there was a span of 10 bases. CDR3 region: CASIQGGETQYF. The CDR3 region has the DNA TGTGCCAGCATTCAGGGGGGAGAGACCCAGTACTTC.

This clonotype was seen repeatedly, ten times or more. The chain joins TRBV20-1 to TRBJ1-2; D call uncertain. V gave up 6 bases and J gave up 7 bases, with 12 bases separating them. Germline V gene data show CDR1 as DFQATT and CDR2 as SNEGSKA (reference sequence). This CDR3 has 11 residues. The CDR3 DNA reads TGCAGTGCCCTCGGTGGTGGTGGCTACACCTTC. Its translation: CSALGGGGYTF.

The chain recombines TRBV10-3 with TRBJ2-3, with D unclear. V lost 2 bases, J lost 6 bases, and 12 bases lay in between. Looked up from germline, CDR1 is ENHRY and CDR2 is SYGVKD. The CDR3 totals 14 residues. CDR3 sequence: CAISEGLEYDTQYF. Here the CDR3 DNA reads TGTGCCATCAGTGAGGGGTTGGAGTATGATACGCAGTATTTT.

This chain joins TRBV7-9 and TRBJ2-2; D gene ambiguous. The CDR3 is made up of 12 amino acids. Germline V CDR1 and CDR2: SEHNR, FQNEAQ (reference sequence). Trimming took 6 bases from V and 6 from J, leaving 8 bases between them. The CDR3 sequence: CASSYRPGELFF. Written as DNA, the CDR3 is TGTGCCAGCAGTTACCGCCCCGGGGAGCTGTTTTTT.

This chain uses TRBV7-9 with TRBJ2-5; no firm D call. The CDR3 runs to 14 residues. CDR1 and CDR2 from the germline V gene are SEHNR and FQNEAQ (reference sequence). The V gene lost 8 bases and the J gene lost 5 bases, with 18 bases spanning the gap. The CDR3, as DNA: TGTGCCAGCGGGCTTCTCTACCCCCCGGAGACCCAGTACTTC. Its protein is CASGLLYPPETQYF.

Concerning this clonotype itself: This may be a read error: a much more frequent sequence differs by one nucleotide. The chain joins TRBV7-2 to TRBJ1-5; perhaps TRBD1 as D (6 bases). This CDR3 has 15 amino acids. Germline V gives CDR1 SGHTA, CDR2 FQGNSA. The CDR3: CANSFGTGGYQPQHF. DNA of the CDR3: TGTGCCAACAGCTTCGGTACGGGGGGCTATCAGCCCCAGCATTTT.

This clonotype showed up just a few times. CDR3 protein: CASSFWTGDQPQHF. DNA for the CDR3: TGTGCCAGCAGCTTTTGGACAGGGGACCAGCCCCAGCATTTT. J is TRBJ1-5 and V is TRBV7-8; 9 nucleotides match TRBD1. V gave up 3 bases and J gave up 7 bases; unmatched junction bases: 4. This CDR3 is built from 14 residues. Germline CDR1 reads SGHVS; CDR2 reads FQNEAQ. Complete variable domain (other parts from reference TRBV7-8 and TRBJ1-5): GAGVSQSPRYKVAKRGQDVALRCDPISGHVSLFWYQQALGQGPEFLTYFQNEAQLDKSGLPSDRFFAERPEGSVSTLKIQRTQQEDSAVYLCASSFWTGDQPQHFGDGTRLSIL.